Following are 17 T cell receptor beta chains from one sample sequenced in a study of blood T cell repertoires in COVID-19 (TCRdb year 2020). The protocol used for the library was the immunoSEQ multiplex PCR assay. Here the immuneACCESS table is served through TCRdb, limited to in-frame sequences with V and J called. Missing clones are a known gap in these copies; in checked studies unresolved V genes cover under half, and the rest lacks a known reason. This sample comprises a few hundred thousand clones, roughly 86% of them detected only once. The ten largest clones capture roughly 1.6% of the sample. Specimen: peripheral blood. Receptor source: a woman in her forties or fifties with acute or convalescent COVID-19.

This chain links TRBV11-3 with TRBJ2-7, with 8 positions matching TRBD2. The ends lost 2 bases at V and 3 bases at J; junction bases unmatched: 9. Germline values: CDR1 SGHNT, CDR2 YENEEA. The CDR3 runs 16 residues. The CDR3 DNA reads TGTGCCAGCAGCTTACGGTCAGGACTAGCAAACTACGAGCAGTACTTC. Protein: CASSLRSGLANYEQYF.

The chain links TRBV24-1 to TRBJ1-2, with 7 bases matching TRBD1. Germline values: CDR1 KGHDR, CDR2 SFDVKD. The CDR3 has 14 amino acids. With V trimmed by 4 bases and J by 6 bases, 7 bases remained unmatched. The CDR3 region is CATSDLPTGNGYTF. The CDR3 DNA sequence: TGTGCCACCAGTGACCTACCGACAGGGAATGGCTACACCTTC.

The chain recombines TRBV28 with TRBJ2-2; 8 nucleotides align to TRBD1. V trimming: 5 bases; J trimming: 4 bases; junction bases outside the gene matches: 12. CDR3 length: 17 residues. Germline-derived CDR1 and CDR2 are MDHEN and SYDVKM. Here the CDR3 reads CASSASGRGRGTGELFF. In DNA, the CDR3 is TGTGCCAGCAGTGCCTCAGGCAGGGGGCGAGGCACCGGGGAGCTGTTTTTT.

The V call is TRBV4-2, the J call TRBJ2-1, with 11 bases aligning to TRBD2. The CDR3 spans 15 residues. The V gene end was trimmed by 1 base and the J gene end by 12 bases; junction bases not matched to a gene: 8. Germline V gene lookup returns CDR1 LGHNA and CDR2 YNFKEQ. CDR3 coding DNA: TGTGCCAGCAGCCAAGCGTTACTAGCGGGAGATAGGCAGTTCTTC. Translation: CASSQALLAGDRQFF.

CDR3 nucleotide sequence: TGTGCCATCAGGACAGGCGACTACGAGCAGTACTTC. Its translation: CAIRTGDYEQYF. The chain has TRBV10-3 and TRBJ2-7, with D possibly TRBD1 on 6 matching bases. Germline loops: CDR1 ENHRY, CDR2 SYGVKD. The length of the CDR3 is 12 residues. V shed 6 bases and J shed 3 bases, with 9 bases lying between them.

The chain is built from TRBV6-5 and TRBJ1-4, with 7 nucleotides matching TRBD1. J gave up 6 bases and V 7 bases, and 8 bases lay outside the gene matches. This CDR3 has 14 amino acids. Germline CDR1 MNHEY, CDR2 SVGAGI. The CDR3 loop reads CASNQGGSHEKLFF. The CDR3 region has the DNA TGTGCCAGCAATCAGGGGGGCTCTCATGAAAAACTGTTTTTT.

The rearrangement uses TRBV9 and TRBJ1-4, with 9 bases identical to TRBD1. The V segment lost 3 bases and the J segment 8 bases; nucleotides outside the gene matches: 8. Germline assignment: CDR1 SGDLS and CDR2 YYNGEE. CDR3 length: 15 residues. CDR3 nucleotide sequence: TGTGCCAGCAGCGCCTCGGGACAGGGTAACGAAAAACTGTTTTTT. This translates into CASSASGQGNEKLFF.

The chain carries TRBV7-3 and TRBJ2-2, with 7 bases fitting TRBD2. The CDR3 length is 13 residues. The trim removed 6 bases at V and 4 bases at J, leaving 2 bases unmatched. The germline CDR1 and CDR2 sequences are SGHTA and FQGTGA. The CDR3 reads CASSLAGTGELFF. The CDR3 region has the DNA TGTGCCAGCAGTTTAGCGGGCACCGGGGAGCTGTTTTTT.

This clone has just one count. CDR3 sequence reads: CASSLETLAVYEQYF. The CDR3, as DNA: TGTGCCAGCAGCTTAGAGACGCTAGCGGTCTACGAGCAGTACTTC. J is TRBJ2-7 and V is TRBV7-2; 7 bases are shared with TRBD2. The CDR3 is made up of 15 amino acids. Germline V gene sequence: CDR1 SGHTA, CDR2 FQGNSA. After removal of 1 base from V and 3 bases from J, the junction contained 6 bases not matched to a gene.

A single count supports this clone. V usage is TRBV7-9 and J usage is TRBJ2-7, with TRBD2 matching over 10 bases. Germline V CDR1 and CDR2: SEHNR, FQNEAQ (reference sequence). The CDR3 covers 15 residues. J lost 6 bases, V lost 3 bases, and 8 bases had no gene match. In nucleotides, the CDR3 is TGTGCCAGCAGCTTTCCTCTAGCGGGAGCCGGCGAGCAGTACTTC. Encoded protein: CASSFPLAGAGEQYF.

The chain carries TRBV27 and TRBJ2-7; D is perhaps TRBD2 (5 bases). With 3 bases removed from V and 5 bases from J, the gap between germline ends came to 14 bases. The CDR3 is 14 residues long. The germline gives CDR1 MNHEY, CDR2 SMNVEV (reference sequence). The CDR3: CASSFGWRSHEQYF. CDR3 DNA sequence: TGTGCCAGCAGTTTCGGTTGGAGGTCCCACGAGCAGTACTTC.

The V gene is TRBV4-3, the J gene TRBJ2-1, with TRBD2 matching over 7 bases. Trimming cost V 4 bases and J 6 bases; bases outside gene matches: 12. CDR3 length equals 16 residues. Looked up from germline, CDR1 is LGHNA and CDR2 is YSLEER. For the CDR3, the DNA is TGCGCCAGCAGCCTGGGGTATGCGGGAGAGGTCAATGAGCAGTTCTTC. Amino acids: CASSLGYAGEVNEQFF.

This clone appeared a few times. The chain carries TRBV4-3 and TRBJ2-1, with 7 positions matching TRBD2. Unmatched junction bases numbered 18, after V lost 2 bases and J lost 5 bases. The CDR3 sequence is 19 residues long. Germline V gene data show CDR1 as LGHNA and CDR2 as YSLEER. This chain's CDR3 is CASSQRHFFGGRGDNEQFF. The CDR3 nucleotides are TGCGCCAGCAGCCAAAGACATTTTTTTGGCGGGAGAGGGGACAATGAGCAGTTCTTC.

This chain uses TRBV5-1 with TRBJ1-5; the match to TRBD1 covers 8 bases. The V gene's germline CDR1 is SGHRS and CDR2 YFSETQ. Unmatched junction bases numbered 6, after V lost 3 bases and J lost 7 bases. The CDR3 is 14 residues long. The CDR3 spells CASSSYRGKQPQHF. The CDR3 coding sequence is TGCGCCAGCAGCTCGTACAGGGGGAAACAGCCCCAGCATTTT.

V gene TRBV5-1 combines with J gene TRBJ2-1, with 11 bases matching TRBD2. CDR1 and CDR2 (germline): SGHRS, YFSETQ. This CDR3 has 15 residues. V dropped 4 bases and J dropped 4; count of bases not matched to a gene: 4. The DNA for the CDR3 is TGCGCCAGCAGCCCGGGACTAGCGGTTTACAATGAGCAGTTCTTC. Its protein product is CASSPGLAVYNEQFF. The full variable domain, its missing parts supplied by reference TRBV5-1 and TRBJ2-1, is KAGVTQTPRYLIKTRGQQVTLSCSPISGHRSVSWYQQTPGQGLQFLFEYFSETQRNKGNFPGRFSGRQFSNSRSEMNVSTLELGDSALYLCASSPGLAVYNEQFFGPGTRLTVL.

The chain combines TRBV27 with TRBJ2-7, with TRBD2 as a possible D gene (6 bases). Trimming pared 3 bases from V and 4 bases from J, leaving 19 bases between. Germline values: CDR1 MNHEY, CDR2 SMNVEV (reference sequence). This CDR3 has 16 residues. This CDR3 is CASSFSAGGWNYEQYF. As DNA, the CDR3 is TGTGCCAGCAGTTTTTCGGCTGGGGGGTGGAATTACGAGCAGTACTTC.

CDR3 sequence: CASSLAAANTGELFF. The CDR3 bases are TGCGCCAGCAGCTTGGCTGCAGCGAACACCGGGGAGCTGTTTTTT. The genes are TRBV5-1 and TRBJ2-2, with unresolved D. V lost 0 bases and J lost 0, with 6 bases in between. Germline CDR1 and CDR2: SGHRS and YFSETQ. The CDR3 totals 15 residues.